Following are 26 T cell receptor beta chains from one sample sequenced in a study of early T cells in non-severe SARS-CoV-2 infection (dated by TCRdb to the early 2020s). Library preparation was by 5' RACE. Sequencer: NextSeq 500. TCRdb reprocessing: public reads trimmed at Q25 with fastp, clones called with MiXCR, in-frame beta chains kept. Identical CDR3 protein sequences are pooled into one entry, listed with their most common genes and DNA. The sample table contains 70,000 or so distinct CDR3 sequences; only one count was recorded for around 10% of them. Roughly 7.5% of the sample is taken by the ten largest. Sequences were derived from whole blood, sampled at baseline. All receptors come from an adult who was a healthcare worker with PCR-confirmed SARS-CoV-2 infection or an uninfected control (not recorded which).

The sample holds many counts of this clonotype. The chain couples TRBV6-5 to TRBJ1-1; tentatively, D is TRBD1 (6 bases). The CDR3 runs to 13 residues. The V gene's germline CDR1 is MNHEY and CDR2 SVGAGI. The V gene lost 4 bases and the J gene lost 9 bases, with 15 bases spanning the gap. The CDR3 sequence: CASSSGGYRKAFF. The CDR3 DNA is TGTGCCAGCAGTTCCGGGGGCTACAGGAAAGCTTTCTTT.

This clonotype was detected ten times or more. The rearrangement uses TRBV28 and TRBJ1-1; D unresolved. CDR1 and CDR2 from the germline V gene are MDHEN and SYDVKM. The CDR3 consists of 14 residues. V lost 4 bases to trimming and J lost 0 bases, with 9 bases between them. The chain's CDR3 is CASSSAGLNTEAFF. The CDR3 DNA sequence: TGTGCCAGCAGTTCCGCAGGCCTGAACACTGAAGCTTTCTTT.

This chain joins TRBV6-5 and TRBJ1-5; tentatively, D is TRBD1 (5 bases). The CDR3 consists of 15 residues. Germline-derived CDR1 and CDR2 are MNHEY and SVGAGI. V gave up 5 bases and J gave up 2 bases, with 13 bases separating them. CDR3 sequence: CASSETLGGNQPQHF. The CDR3 bases are TGTGCCAGCAGTGAGACCCTGGGGGGCAATCAGCCCCAGCATTTT.

V usage is TRBV10-2 and J usage is TRBJ2-3, with 7 bases that match TRBD1. Germline CDR1 reads WSHSY; CDR2 reads SAAADI. The CDR3 spans 14 residues. V shed 6 bases and J 2 bases; nucleotides not matched to a gene: 5. CDR3 nucleotide sequence: TGCGCCAGCAGGTTCGGGACAGACACAGATACGCAGTATTTT. It encodes CASRFGTDTDTQYF.

This clonotype showed up many times. This chain connects TRBV6-5 to TRBJ2-5; 9 nucleotides agree with TRBD2. Trimming at V came to 4 bases and at J to 2 bases, leaving 2 bases not matched to a gene. Germline V CDR1 and CDR2: MNHEY, SVGAGI. The CDR3 covers 14 residues. The CDR3 spells CASSLGLAQETQYF. Written as DNA, the CDR3 is TGTGCCAGCAGTTTGGGACTAGCTCAAGAGACCCAGTACTTC.

The sample holds many counts of this clonotype. The rearrangement joins TRBV9 to TRBJ2-3, with D maybe TRBD2 (6 bases). The length of the CDR3 is 16 residues. Germline V lookup: CDR1 SGDLS, CDR2 YYNGEE. Trimming stripped 0 bases from V and 1 base from J, with 12 bases between. The DNA for the CDR3 is TGTGCCAGCAGCGTAGAAGGTAGCGGAGGCACAGATACGCAGTATTTT. Its protein product is CASSVEGSGGTDTQYF.

This clonotype was counted a single time. This chain uses TRBV6-6 with TRBJ1-5; 7 bases are a match to TRBD1. CDR1 MNHNY and CDR2 SVGAGI come from the germline V gene (reference sequence). The trim removed 5 bases at V and 7 bases at J, leaving 5 bases unmatched. This CDR3 contains 13 residues. CDR3 sequence reads: CASSQGDRQPQHF. The CDR3 coding sequence is TGTGCCAGCAGTCAGGGGGACAGACAGCCCCAGCATTTT.

This clonotype has a handful of counts. CDR3 bases: TGTGCCAGCAGCCAAGGGTCAGAACAGTACTTC. As protein: CASSQGSEQYF. This chain uses TRBV3-1 with TRBJ2-7; D ambiguous. V was clipped by 1 base and J by 10 bases, with 8 bases between them. Germline CDR1 LGHDT, CDR2 YNNKEL (reference sequence). The CDR3 length is 11 residues.

The chain recombines TRBV2 with TRBJ1-5; weak D call: TRBD1 (6 bases). Germline V CDR1 and CDR2: SNHLY, FYNNEI. The CDR3 covers 15 residues. V was clipped by 8 bases and J by 5 bases, with 19 bases between them. For the CDR3, the DNA is TGTGCCAGCTCCCCCGCAGGACAGAGAGATCAGCCCCAGCATTTT. Translation gives CASSPAGQRDQPQHF.

The chain recombines TRBV9 with TRBJ2-1, with 7 bases aligning to TRBD2. This CDR3 has 15 residues. Looked up from germline, CDR1 is SGDLS and CDR2 is YYNGEE. V shed 0 bases and J 4 bases; nucleotides not matched to a gene: 4. In nucleotides, the CDR3 is TGTGCCAGCAGCGTAGCGGGGGGTTATTACAATGAGCAGTTCTTC. Protein product: CASSVAGGYYNEQFF.

The chain is built from TRBV7-9 and TRBJ1-4; D gene unclear. Deletions cut 5 bases from V and 5 bases from J, with 15 bases between. The CDR3 has 15 amino acids. In germline, CDR1 is SEHNR, CDR2 FQNEAQ (reference sequence). CDR3 nucleotide sequence: TGTGCCAGCAGCCTGATGACGGGAAGCAATGAAAAACTGTTTTTT. It codes for CASSLMTGSNEKLFF. Full variable domain (missing parts from reference TRBV7-9 and TRBJ1-4): DTGVSQNPRHKITKRGQNVTFRCDPISEHNRLYWYRQTLGQGPEFLTYFQNEAQLEKSRLLSDRFSAERPKGSFSTLEIQRTEQGDSAMYLCASSLMTGSNEKLFFGSGTQLSVL.

The V gene is TRBV5-1, the J gene TRBJ2-1, with 7 bases that match TRBD1. V lost 2 bases and J lost 1; bases outside the gene matches: 3. This CDR3 has 15 amino acids. Germline V gene lookup returns CDR1 SGHRS and CDR2 YFSETQ. This chain's CDR3 is CASSFVGQSYNEQFF. For the CDR3, the DNA is TGCGCCAGCAGCTTTGTGGGACAGTCCTACAATGAGCAGTTCTTC.

At least ten counts were recorded for this clonotype. J is TRBJ1-2 and V is TRBV28; 8 nucleotides align to TRBD1. Germline V gene lookup returns CDR1 MDHEN and CDR2 SYDVKM. This CDR3 contains 16 residues. V trimming: 5 bases; J trimming: 8 bases; junction bases outside the gene matches: 16. CDR3 region: CASSPTSTGQGKGYTF. CDR3 bases: TGTGCCAGCAGTCCTACCTCCACCGGACAGGGCAAGGGCTACACCTTC.

Ten or more counts support this clonotype. The CDR3 coding sequence is TGTGCCAGCAGCCAAGGGGGGAATCAGCCCCAGCATTTT. As protein: CASSQGGNQPQHF. The V gene is TRBV14, the J gene TRBJ1-5; a possible D gene is TRBD1 (5 bases). The CDR3 loop spans 13 amino acids. CDR1 is SGHDN and CDR2 is FVKESK in the germline V gene. Trimming left V 1 base short and J 4 bases short, with 5 bases between.

This clonotype was seen only a few times. The rearrangement links TRBV12-5 to TRBJ1-4; D gene ambiguous. The length of the CDR3 is 15 residues. The ends were cut back, 1 base at V and 8 bases at J, with 14 bases in the middle. Germline V CDR1 and CDR2: LGHNT, FRNRAP. This CDR3 reads CASGLGLNAREKLFF. The CDR3 bases are TGTGCTAGTGGTTTGGGCTTGAACGCGCGGGAAAAACTGTTTTTT.

This clonotype was observed at least ten times. The rearrangement links TRBV20-1 to TRBJ1-4, with 7 bases identical to TRBD1. Unmatched junction bases numbered 10, after V lost 6 bases and J lost 6 bases. Looked up from germline, CDR1 is DFQATT and CDR2 is SNEGSKA (reference sequence). This CDR3 has 14 amino acids. The CDR3 region has the DNA TGCAGTGCAATGACCGGGACAGTGCATGAAAAACTGTTTTTT. Protein product: CSAMTGTVHEKLFF.

The genes are TRBV11-3 and TRBJ1-6; unclear D gene. Germline assignment: CDR1 SGHNT and CDR2 YENEEA. The CDR3 extends over 13 amino acids. The V end was cut by 5 bases, the J end by 9 bases, with 11 bases between. CDR3 residues: CASSLTRSSPLHF. For the CDR3, the DNA is TGTGCCAGCAGCCTAACCCGAAGTTCACCCCTCCACTTT.

This rearrangement joins TRBV4-3 to TRBJ2-6; 8 nucleotides agree with TRBD1. The V segment lost 1 base and the J segment 2 bases; nucleotides outside the gene matches: 10. Per germline, CDR1 LGHNA and CDR2 YSLEER. This CDR3 comprises 19 residues. The CDR3: CASSQGAGTGGTGANVLTF. As DNA, the CDR3 is TGCGCCAGCAGCCAAGGTGCCGGGACAGGAGGGACTGGGGCCAACGTCCTGACTTTC.

This clonotype has just a few counts. Written as DNA, the CDR3 is TGCGCCAGCAGCTTGGCGGCGGTAGATACGCAGTATTTT. This gives the protein CASSLAAVDTQYF. The rearrangement links TRBV5-1 to TRBJ2-3, with D hard to call. The CDR3 extends over 13 amino acids. The germline CDR1 and CDR2 sequences are SGHRS and YFSETQ. The germline V and J ends were trimmed by 0 bases and 5 bases, with 7 bases remaining between them. Supplemented by reference TRBV5-1 and TRBJ2-3, the full variable domain reads KAGVTQTPRYLIKTRGQQVTLSCSPISGHRSVSWYQQTPGQGLQFLFEYFSETQRNKGNFPGRFSGRQFSNSRSEMNVSTLELGDSALYLCASSLAAVDTQYFGPGTRLTVL.

In this sample, this clonotype turned up a few times. This rearrangement joins TRBV13 to TRBJ2-3; D is unclear. V was clipped by 0 bases and J by 9 bases, with 10 bases between them. The germline CDR1 and CDR2 sequences are PRHDT and FYEKMQ (reference sequence). The CDR3 sequence is 13 residues long. The CDR3 DNA reads TGTGCCAGCAGCTTAGGAGGGAAAGGGACGCAGTATTTT. Encoded protein: CASSLGGKGTQYF.

The V gene is TRBV18, the J gene TRBJ1-2; the D gene is possibly TRBD1 (6 bases). V was pared by 2 bases and J by 4 bases, with 8 bases between. CDR1 is KGHSH and CDR2 is LQKENI in the germline V gene. The length of the CDR3 is 13 residues. DNA of the CDR3: TGTGCCAGCTCACCATCGGACAGCTATGGCTACACCTTC. Translated: CASSPSDSYGYTF.

This clonotype was counted many times. The chain has TRBV4-1 and TRBJ1-1; the D gene is possibly TRBD1 (6 bases). This CDR3 comprises 16 residues. CDR1 MGHRA and CDR2 YSYEKL come from the germline V gene. The V end lost 4 bases, the J end lost 1 base, and 16 bases lay between the germline ends. The CDR3 sequence: CASSLTFSQGNTEAFF. The CDR3 coding sequence is TGCGCCAGCAGCCTAACTTTCTCACAGGGGAACACTGAAGCTTTCTTT.

This clonotype has just a few counts. This sequence joins TRBV9 and TRBJ1-1; D might be TRBD1 (5 bases). CDR3 length equals 14 residues. V was clipped by 0 bases and J by 6 bases, with 12 bases between them. Germline V gene lookup returns CDR1 SGDLS and CDR2 YYNGEE. In DNA form, the CDR3 reads TGTGCCAGCAGCGTAGATGGGGGGTCCTCTGAAGCTTTCTTT. This sequence encodes CASSVDGGSSEAFF.

Ten or more counts support this clonotype. The J gene is TRBJ2-1, the V gene TRBV6-2 or TRBV6-3; 7 positions match TRBD1. J lost 4 bases, V lost 5 bases, and 5 bases had no gene match. This CDR3 comprises 14 residues. Germline assignment: CDR1 MNHEY and CDR2 SVGEGT. CDR3 nucleotide sequence: TGTGCCAGCAGTGAGGGGGCGGTTTACAATGAGCAGTTCTTC. Protein sequence: CASSEGAVYNEQFF.

This clonotype was observed a handful of times. The chain uses TRBV20-1 and TRBJ2-3, with D maybe TRBD2 (5 bases). The CDR3 has 11 residues. CDR1 DFQATT and CDR2 SNEGSKA come from the germline V gene (reference sequence). V shed 5 bases and J shed 11 bases, with 14 bases lying between them. CDR3 loop: CSAGLVWGQYF. CDR3 bases: TGCAGTGCTGGACTGGTCTGGGGGCAGTATTTT.

This clonotype was observed a few times. The chain links TRBV27 to TRBJ1-4; 8 nucleotides line up with TRBD1. The CDR3 runs 14 residues. Trimming took 2 bases from V and 8 from J; bases not matched to a gene: 4. Germline lookup yields CDR1 MNHEY and CDR2 SMNVEV (reference sequence). DNA of the CDR3: TGTGCCAGCAGTTTAAACAGGGGGAGGGAAAAACTGTTTTTT. This encodes CASSLNRGREKLFF.